Presented here are 8 T cell receptor beta chains from one specimen sequenced in a study of cytomegalovirus exposure and HLA in healthy donors. Clones were sequenced by immunoSEQ multiplex PCR, and TCRdb holds only the in-frame ones, with some missing. The sample has over 250,000 clones; roughly nine tenths are singletons. The sequencing sample was made of PBMCs. The receptors derive from a woman between 25 and 40 years old in good health and CMV-seropositive.

This clone occurred once. J is TRBJ1-6 and V is TRBV7-2, with 9 bases that match TRBD1. Trimming removed 2 bases from V and 9 bases from J; junction bases left unmatched: 8. CDR1 is SGHTA, CDR2 FQGNSA, per germline. The CDR3 covers 16 residues. The CDR3 sequence is CASSLFSGQGGSPLHF. The CDR3 nucleotides read TGTGCCAGCAGCTTATTTTCGGGACAGGGAGGTTCACCCCTCCACTTT. Using reference TRBV7-2 and TRBJ1-6 for the parts outside the CDR3, the full variable domain is GAGVSQSPSNKVTEKGKDVELRCDPISGHTALYWYRQSLGQGLEFLIYFQGNSAPDKSGLPSDRFSAERTGGSVSTLTIQRTQQEDSAVYLCASSLFSGQGGSPLHFGNGTRLTVT.

In the case of this clone: Other nucleotide sequences from this sample produce the same CDR3. The rearrangement links TRBV4-3 to TRBJ2-3, with a weak D call TRBD2 (6 bases). V lost 1 base and J 1 base, leaving 9 bases between the germline ends. Per germline, CDR1 LGHNA and CDR2 YSLEER. The CDR3 has 15 amino acids. CDR3 in DNA: TGCGCCAGCAGCCAAGGCACGGGGGGCACAGATACGCAGTATTTT. It codes for CASSQGTGGTDTQYF.

The chain couples TRBV2 to TRBJ1-2; D not certain. The CDR3 consists of 12 residues. V gave up 7 bases and J gave up 8 bases, with 14 bases separating them. Germline V CDR1 and CDR2: SNHLY, FYNNEI. In nucleotides, the CDR3 is TGTGCCAGCAATGTCAGAGCCCTAGGCTACACCTTC. It is translated as CASNVRALGYTF.

This clone occurred once. The rearrangement joins TRBV19 to TRBJ1-2, with D possibly matching TRBD1 (6 bases). The CDR3 contains 16 residues. Trimming took 6 bases from V and 0 from J, leaving 17 bases between them. CDR1 LNHDA and CDR2 SQIVND come from the germline V gene (reference sequence). CDR3 sequence: CASSPSGGQSNYGYTF. In DNA, the CDR3 is TGTGCCAGTAGCCCCTCCGGGGGCCAATCTAACTATGGCTACACCTTC. The full variable domain, its missing parts supplied by reference TRBV19 and TRBJ1-2, is DGGITQSPKYLFRKEGQNVTLSCEQNLNHDAMYWYRQDPGQGLRLIYYSQIVNDFQKGDIAEGYSVSREKKESFPLTVTSAQKNPTAFYLCASSPSGGQSNYGYTFGSGTRLTVV.

This chain links TRBV28 with TRBJ2-1; 14 nucleotides align to TRBD2. V was pared by 6 bases and J by 8 bases, with 6 bases of the junction left unmatched. CDR3 length equals 15 residues. Germline loops: CDR1 MDHEN, CDR2 SYDVKM. CDR3 bases: TGTGCCAGCAGACCTGGGACTAGCGGGAGTGATGAGCAGTTCTTC. Its translation is CASRPGTSGSDEQFF.

The chain joins TRBV11-2 to TRBJ2-1, with TRBD2 identical over 13 bases. Trimming at V came to 0 bases and at J to 9 bases, leaving 8 bases not matched to a gene. Germline CDR1 SGHAT, CDR2 FQNNGV. This CDR3 is built from 17 residues. The CDR3 reads CASSLDRTSGRAREQFF. The CDR3 nucleotides read TGTGCCAGCAGCTTAGATCGAACTAGCGGGAGGGCCCGTGAGCAGTTCTTC. Filled out from reference TRBV11-2 and TRBJ2-1, the complete variable domain reads EAGVAQSPRYKIIEKRQSVAFWCNPISGHATLYWYQQILGQGPKLLIQFQNNGVVDDSQLPKDRFSAERLKGVDSTLKIQPAKLEDSAVYLCASSLDRTSGRAREQFFGPGTRLTVL.

The chain couples TRBV18 to TRBJ2-7; D unresolved. Germline CDR1 is KGHSH and CDR2 is LQKENI. This CDR3 spans 15 amino acids. The V end lost 2 bases, the J end lost 1 base, and 12 bases lay between the germline ends. The CDR3: CASSPKNAVSYEQYF. The CDR3 region has the DNA TGTGCCAGCTCACCAAAAAACGCCGTGTCCTACGAGCAGTACTTC.

The chain joins TRBV30 to TRBJ2-3, with TRBD2 matching 11 bases. Germline assignment: CDR1 GTSNPN and CDR2 SVGIG (reference sequence). V dropped 0 bases and J dropped 5; count of bases not matched to a gene: 1. This CDR3 spans 14 amino acids. CDR3 nucleotide sequence: TGTGCCTGGAGTGTACTAGCGGGGGTAGATACGCAGTATTTT. Translation: CAWSVLAGVDTQYF. Full variable domain (remainder filled in from reference TRBV30 and TRBJ2-3): SQTIHQWPATLVQPVGSPLSLECTVEGTSNPNLYWYRQAAGRGLQLLFYSVGIGQISSEVPQNLSASRPQDRQFILSSKKLLLSDSGFYLCAWSVLAGVDTQYFGPGTRLTVL.